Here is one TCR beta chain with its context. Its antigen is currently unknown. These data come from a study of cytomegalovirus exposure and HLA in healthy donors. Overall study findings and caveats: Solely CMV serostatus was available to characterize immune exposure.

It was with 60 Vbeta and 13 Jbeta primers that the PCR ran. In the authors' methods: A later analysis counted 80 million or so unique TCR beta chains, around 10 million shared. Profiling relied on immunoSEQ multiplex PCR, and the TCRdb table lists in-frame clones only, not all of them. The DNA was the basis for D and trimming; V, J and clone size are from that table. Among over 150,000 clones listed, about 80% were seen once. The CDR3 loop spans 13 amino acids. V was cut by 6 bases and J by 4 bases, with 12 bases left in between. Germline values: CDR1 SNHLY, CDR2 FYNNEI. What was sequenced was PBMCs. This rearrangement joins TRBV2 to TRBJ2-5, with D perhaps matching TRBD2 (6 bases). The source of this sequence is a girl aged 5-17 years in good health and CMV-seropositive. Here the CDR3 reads CASSPRDSETQYF. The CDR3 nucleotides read TGTGCCAGCAGCCCAAGGGACTCAGAGACCCAGTACTTC.